The 19 T cell receptor beta chains reported below all come from one sample, sequenced in a study of T cells after yellow fever vaccination. From the 5' RACE reads, TCRdb called clonotypes with MiXCR, one entry per CDR3 protein. The table shows about 85,000 distinct CDR3 sequences, with 13% occurring only once. The source was CD8+ T cells not binding an NS4B(214-222) dextramer, sorted from PBMCs, collected approximately 20 days after the first yellow fever vaccination. The receptors come from a man in his late teens or twenties who received the YFV17D yellow fever vaccine.

The CDR3: CASSLVTRSYNSPLHF. CDR3 nucleotide sequence: TGTGCCAGCAGCTTAGTCACCCGTTCCTATAATTCACCCCTCCACTTT. The chain carries TRBV7-8 and TRBJ1-6; D gene uncertain. Trimming pared 1 base from V and 1 base from J, leaving 8 bases between. The CDR3 contains 16 residues. The V gene's germline CDR1 is SGHVS and CDR2 FQNEAQ.

The chain uses TRBV6-5 and TRBJ1-4, with D uncertain. Germline V gene data show CDR1 as MNHEY and CDR2 as SVGAGI. The length of the CDR3 is 17 residues. V lost 2 bases, J lost 0 bases, and 13 bases lay in between. In DNA, the CDR3 is TGTGCCAGCAGTTACGATGACGGACCAACAACTAATGAAAAACTGTTTTTT. The encoded protein is CASSYDDGPTTNEKLFF.

V gene TRBV27 combines with J gene TRBJ2-7; D not certain. Germline V gene sequence: CDR1 MNHEY, CDR2 SMNVEV (reference sequence). This CDR3 spans 13 amino acids. Deletions cut 0 bases from V and 2 bases from J, with 5 bases between. The CDR3 region is CASSLSFAYEQYF. The CDR3, as DNA: TGTGCCAGCAGTTTATCATTTGCCTACGAGCAGTACTTC.

The rearrangement uses TRBV5-1 and TRBJ2-5; no reliable D call. Deletions cut 2 bases from V and 5 bases from J, with 16 bases between. Germline V gene data show CDR1 as SGHRS and CDR2 as YFSETQ. The CDR3 has 15 amino acids. CDR3 sequence reads: CASSFGVTGGETQYF. CDR3 coding DNA: TGCGCCAGCAGCTTCGGTGTAACGGGTGGGGAGACCCAGTACTTC.

The V and J genes are TRBV28 and TRBJ2-1; D might be TRBD2 (6 bases). V lost 7 bases and J lost 5, with 18 bases in between. Germline assignment: CDR1 MDHEN and CDR2 SYDVKM. This CDR3 spans 15 amino acids. The CDR3 DNA sequence: TGTGCCAGCATGACTCCAAGCGGGCCCCACAATGAGCAGTTCTTC. It specifies CASMTPSGPHNEQFF.

The chain employs TRBV7-9 and TRBJ1-1, with TRBD1 matching over 7 bases. Germline assignment: CDR1 SEHNR and CDR2 FQNEAQ (reference sequence). This CDR3 region has 13 residues. Here the CDR3 DNA reads TGTGCTCTAATGGGAGGGGGCGGCACTGAAGCTTTCTTT. Protein: CALMGGGGTEAFF.

The chain employs TRBV12-3 or TRBV12-4 and TRBJ2-1, with D tentatively TRBD1 (5 bases). This CDR3 has 13 amino acids. Trimming removed 5 bases from V and 10 bases from J, with 15 bases in between. CDR3 nucleotide sequence: TGTGCCAGCAGTCTAGGGGCAGCCAACGAGCAGTTCTTC. This sequence encodes CASSLGAANEQFF.

In its sample, this clonotype was seen many times. The J gene is TRBJ2-5, the V gene TRBV5-1; 10 positions agree with TRBD2. The germline V gene encodes CDR1 SGHRS and CDR2 YFSETQ. The CDR3 consists of 17 residues. Trimming at V came to 2 bases and at J to 5 bases, leaving 12 bases not matched to a gene. The CDR3 sequence is CASSLTLLAGTRETQYF. Written as DNA, the CDR3 is TGCGCCAGCAGCTTAACCTTACTAGCGGGGACTCGTGAGACCCAGTACTTC.

The table lists this clonotype with a few counts. The chain couples TRBV4-2 to TRBJ2-3, with D possibly matching TRBD2 (5 bases). In germline, CDR1 is LGHNA, CDR2 YNFKEQ. There are 14 residues in the CDR3. V lost 4 bases and J 2 bases, leaving 10 bases between the germline ends. CDR3 sequence reads: CASSLMRATDTQYF. Here the CDR3 DNA reads TGTGCCAGCAGCCTCATGAGGGCCACAGATACGCAGTATTTT.

The chain recombines TRBV30 with TRBJ2-5; D call uncertain. This CDR3 has 13 residues. The V end lost 2 bases, the J end lost 5 bases, and 12 bases lay between the germline ends. From germline, CDR1 is GTSNPN and CDR2 SVGIG (reference sequence). CDR3 in DNA: TGTGCCTGGAGTCCCGGACCCGCTGAGACCCAGTACTTC. Translation gives CAWSPGPAETQYF.

There are a few counts of this clonotype. The chain couples TRBV20-1 to TRBJ1-2; D unclear. The CDR3 spans 14 residues. CDR1 DFQATT and CDR2 SNEGSKA come from the germline V gene (reference sequence). The V end was cut by 2 bases, the J end by 0 bases, with 10 bases between. The CDR3 DNA is TGCAGTGCTAGACATATCGGGACTAACTATGGCTACACCTTC. Amino acids: CSARHIGTNYGYTF.

V and J are TRBV4-3 and TRBJ2-3, with 8 bases aligning to TRBD1. The V gene end was trimmed by 3 bases and the J gene end by 1 base; junction bases not matched to a gene: 6. Per germline, CDR1 LGHNA and CDR2 YSLEER. CDR3 size: 16 residues. The CDR3 sequence is CASSQPDRAGTDTQYF. As DNA, the CDR3 is TGCGCCAGCAGCCAGCCGGACAGGGCCGGCACAGATACGCAGTATTTT.

The chain recombines TRBV12-3 or TRBV12-4 with TRBJ1-4; possible D gene TRBD1, 5 bases. Trimming cost V 2 bases and J 8 bases, with 12 bases left between them. This CDR3 has 14 residues. CDR3: CASSLFAGSEKLFF. In DNA form, the CDR3 reads TGTGCCAGCAGTTTATTTGCAGGGAGCGAAAAACTGTTTTTT.

The CDR3 is CASSYRLTGVYGYTF. CDR3 DNA sequence: TGTGCCAGCAGTTACCGCCTTACAGGGGTCTATGGCTACACCTTC. This chain connects TRBV6-2 or TRBV6-3 to TRBJ1-2; 7 bases are shared with TRBD1. With 2 bases clipped from V and 4 bases from J, the junction kept 7 bases outside the gene matches. The germline V gene has CDR1 MNHEY and CDR2 SVGEGT. The CDR3 length is 15 residues.

The chain is built from TRBV24-1 and TRBJ2-7; the match to TRBD1 covers 7 bases. V was pared by 10 bases and J by 5 bases, with 10 bases of the junction left unmatched. This CDR3 contains 13 residues. Germline V gives CDR1 KGHDR, CDR2 SFDVKD. The DNA of the CDR3 is TGTGCCACGGCGGACAGGTTAGACGACGAGCAGTACTTC. Translation: CATADRLDDEQYF.

The table lists this clonotype with a few counts. This sequence joins TRBV4-3 and TRBJ2-7; a weak D match, TRBD2 (5 bases). Deletions cut 1 base from V and 5 bases from J, with 9 bases between. This CDR3 comprises 13 residues. Germline CDR1 and CDR2: LGHNA and YSLEER. The CDR3 nucleotides read TGCGCCAGCAGCCAAGTACGAGGGAACGAGCAGTACTTC. It translates to CASSQVRGNEQYF.

The chain is built from TRBV5-6 and TRBJ2-5, with D unclear. The CDR3 covers 16 residues. Trimming removed 4 bases at V and 4 bases at J, with 20 bases between. Germline lookup yields CDR1 SGHDT and CDR2 YYEEEE. CDR3: CASSRTYLTRGETQYF. The CDR3 DNA follows: TGTGCCAGCAGCCGAACCTATTTAACCCGAGGAGAGACCCAGTACTTC.

The genes are TRBV10-3 and TRBJ1-2, with unresolved D. Germline CDR1 reads ENHRY; CDR2 reads SYGVKD. The CDR3 contains 14 residues. The V and J ends lost 5 bases and 3 bases respectively, with 13 bases between them. The CDR3 spells CAISSGQDHYGYTF. In DNA form, the CDR3 reads TGTGCCATCAGTTCCGGGCAGGACCACTATGGCTACACCTTC.

This clonotype showed up just a few times. This rearrangement joins TRBV6-1 to TRBJ2-1; D call uncertain. Trimming left V 2 bases short and J 0 bases short, with 11 bases between. CDR1 is MNHNS and CDR2 is SASEGT in the germline V gene. CDR3 length: 16 residues. The CDR3 protein is CASSETLPSSYNEQFF. The DNA of the CDR3 is TGTGCCAGCAGTGAAACCCTCCCTAGCTCCTACAATGAGCAGTTCTTC.